What follows is one T cell receptor (beta chain) and its context. As to treatment: around 19 received Ad26.COV2.S at low or high dose, single or two shots; about 5 received placebo; per-sample allocation not given. Sampling was performed 63 days after the first vaccine or placebo injection. Aged 18-55 years, donor was enrolled in Boston in about 2020. The source of the sample is a study of Ad26.COV2.S vaccination and SARS-CoV-2 variants. Whole-study context: Enrollment placed the donor in the COV1001 Ad26.COV2.S trial arm.

Profiling relied on immunoSEQ multiplex PCR, and the TCRdb table lists in-frame clones only, not all of them. The sample holds 350,000 to 450,000 clones, 92% seen once. This clonotype was obtained from a person between 18 and 59 years old who received the Ad26.COV2.S COVID-19 vaccine or a placebo. The material was peripheral blood, obtained in a trial of Ad26.COV2.S vaccine versus placebo.

CDR3 sequence (DNA): TGTGCCAGCAGCGTTGCGACAGGGTCCTACGAGCAGTACTTC. Its protein is CASSVATGSYEQYF. The chain links TRBV9 to TRBJ2-7, with TRBD1 matching 7 bases. With 2 bases clipped from V and 1 base from J, the junction kept 3 bases outside the gene matches. The CDR3 is 14 residues long. The germline V gene has CDR1 SGDLS and CDR2 YYNGEE.